This T cell receptor beta chain was recorded in a study of T cell responses to AZD1222 COVID-19 vaccine. Some clones are missing from TCRdb's copy, which holds only in-frame ones; the method was immunoSEQ multiplex PCR. Altogether about 110,000 clones are present, 80% to 85% being singletons, with the ten largest covering 9.4%. Trimming cost V 8 bases and J 8 bases, with 15 bases left between them. The CDR3 has 12 amino acids. Germline V lookup: CDR1 MNHEY, CDR2 SVGAGI. The source was peripheral blood, collected on day 0 of AZD1222 vaccination. The V call is TRBV6-5, the J call TRBJ1-2, with D tentatively TRBD1 (6 bases). This TCR derives from an adult in good health. CDR3 residues: CASVTGWGGYTF. The CDR3 DNA is TGTGCCAGCGTGACAGGTTGGGGGGGCTACACCTTC.